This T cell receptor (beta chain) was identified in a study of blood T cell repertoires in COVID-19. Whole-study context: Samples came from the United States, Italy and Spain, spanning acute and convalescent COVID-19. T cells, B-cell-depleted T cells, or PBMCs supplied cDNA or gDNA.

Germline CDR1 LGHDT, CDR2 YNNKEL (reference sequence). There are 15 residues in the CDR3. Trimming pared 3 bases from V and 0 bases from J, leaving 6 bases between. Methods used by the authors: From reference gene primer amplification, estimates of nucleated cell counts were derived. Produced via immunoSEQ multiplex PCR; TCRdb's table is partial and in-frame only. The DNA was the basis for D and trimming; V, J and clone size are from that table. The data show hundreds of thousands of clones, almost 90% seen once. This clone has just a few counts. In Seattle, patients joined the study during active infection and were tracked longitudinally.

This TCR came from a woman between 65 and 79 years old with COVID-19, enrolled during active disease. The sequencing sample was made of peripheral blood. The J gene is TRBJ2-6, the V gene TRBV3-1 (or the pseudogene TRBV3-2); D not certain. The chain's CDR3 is CASSQRSSGANVLTF. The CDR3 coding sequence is TGTGCCAGCAGCCAGAGGAGCTCTGGGGCCAACGTCCTGACTTTC.